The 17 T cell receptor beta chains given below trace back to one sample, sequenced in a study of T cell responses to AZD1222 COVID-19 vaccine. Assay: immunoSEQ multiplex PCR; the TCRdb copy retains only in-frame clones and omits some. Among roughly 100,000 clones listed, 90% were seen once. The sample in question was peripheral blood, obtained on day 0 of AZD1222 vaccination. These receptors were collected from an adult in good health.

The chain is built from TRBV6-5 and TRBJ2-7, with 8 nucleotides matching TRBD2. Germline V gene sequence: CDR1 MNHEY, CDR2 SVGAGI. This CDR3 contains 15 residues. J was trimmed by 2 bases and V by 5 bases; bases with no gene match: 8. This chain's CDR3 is CASSRTSGATYEQYF. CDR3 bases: TGTGCCAGCAGTCGTACTAGCGGAGCTACCTACGAGCAGTACTTC.

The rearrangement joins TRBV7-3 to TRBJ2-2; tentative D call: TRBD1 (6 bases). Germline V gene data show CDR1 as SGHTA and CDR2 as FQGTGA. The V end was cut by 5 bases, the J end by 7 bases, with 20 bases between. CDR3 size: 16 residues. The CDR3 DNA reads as TGTGCCAGCAGCAACAATATACAGGGACGTTACGGGGAGCTGTTTTTT. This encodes CASSNNIQGRYGELFF.

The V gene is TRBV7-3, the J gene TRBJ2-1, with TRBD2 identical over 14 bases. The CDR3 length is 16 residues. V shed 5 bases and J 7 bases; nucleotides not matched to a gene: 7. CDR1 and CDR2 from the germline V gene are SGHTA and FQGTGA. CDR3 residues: CASSPGGLAGVNEQFF. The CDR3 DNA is TGTGCCAGCAGCCCCGGGGGACTAGCGGGAGTAAATGAGCAGTTCTTC. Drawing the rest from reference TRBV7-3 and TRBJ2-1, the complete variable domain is GAGVSQTPSNKVTEKGKYVELRCDPISGHTALYWYRQSLGQGPEFLIYFQGTGAADDSGLPNDRFFAVRPEGSVSTLKIQRTERGDSAVYLCASSPGGLAGVNEQFFGPGTRLTVL.

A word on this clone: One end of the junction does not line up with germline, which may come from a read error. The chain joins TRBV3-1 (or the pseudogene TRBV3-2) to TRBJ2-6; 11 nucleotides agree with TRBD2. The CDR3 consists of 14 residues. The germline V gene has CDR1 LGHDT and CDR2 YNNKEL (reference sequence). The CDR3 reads CASSRTGTSGFWPF. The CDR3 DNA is TGTGCCAGCAGCCGAACGGGGACTAGCGGCTTCTGGCCTTTC.

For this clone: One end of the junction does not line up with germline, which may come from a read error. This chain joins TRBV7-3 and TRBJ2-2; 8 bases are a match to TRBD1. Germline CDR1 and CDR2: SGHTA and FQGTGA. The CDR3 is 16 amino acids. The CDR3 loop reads CTSSDPRGRDTGELFF. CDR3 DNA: TGTACCAGCAGCGACCCCAGGGGGCGGGACACCGGGGAGCTGTTTTTT. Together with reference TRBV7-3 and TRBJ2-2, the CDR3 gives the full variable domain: GAGVSQTPSNKVTEKGKYVELRCDPISGHTALYWYRQSLGQGPEFLIYFQGTGAADDSGLPNDRFFAVRPEGSVSTLKIQRTERGDSAVYLCTSSDPRGRDTGELFFGEGSRLTVL.

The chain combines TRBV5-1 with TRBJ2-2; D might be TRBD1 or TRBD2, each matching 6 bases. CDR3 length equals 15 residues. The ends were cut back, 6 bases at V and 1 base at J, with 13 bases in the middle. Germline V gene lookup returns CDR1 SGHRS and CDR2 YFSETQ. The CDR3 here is CASIPGGQNTGELFF. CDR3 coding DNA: TGCGCCAGCATCCCCGGGGGACAGAACACCGGGGAGCTGTTTTTT.

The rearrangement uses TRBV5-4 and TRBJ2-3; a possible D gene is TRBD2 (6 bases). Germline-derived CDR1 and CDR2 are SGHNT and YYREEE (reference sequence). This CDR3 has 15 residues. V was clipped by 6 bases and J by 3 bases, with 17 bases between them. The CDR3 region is CASKRDLELTDTQYF. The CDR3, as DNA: TGTGCCAGCAAAAGGGACTTGGAGCTTACAGATACGCAGTATTTT.

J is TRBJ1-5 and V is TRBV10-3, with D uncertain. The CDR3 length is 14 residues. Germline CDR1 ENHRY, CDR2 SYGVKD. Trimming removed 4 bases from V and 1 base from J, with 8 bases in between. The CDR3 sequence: CAISAQVSNQPQHF. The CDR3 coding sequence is TGTGCCATCAGTGCCCAGGTGAGCAATCAGCCCCAGCATTTT.

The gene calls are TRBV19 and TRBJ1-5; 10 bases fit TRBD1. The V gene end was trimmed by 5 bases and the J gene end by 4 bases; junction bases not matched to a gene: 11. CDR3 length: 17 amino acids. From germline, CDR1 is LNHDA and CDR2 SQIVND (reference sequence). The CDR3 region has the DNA TGTGCCAGTAGTCCATACGGGACAGGGGCACTTAATCAGCCCCAGCATTTT. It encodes CASSPYGTGALNQPQHF.

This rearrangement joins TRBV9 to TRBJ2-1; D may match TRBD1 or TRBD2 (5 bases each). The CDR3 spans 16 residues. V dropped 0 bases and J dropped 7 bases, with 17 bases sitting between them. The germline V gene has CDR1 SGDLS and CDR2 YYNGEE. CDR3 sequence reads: CASSVDGTQALNEQFF. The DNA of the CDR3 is TGTGCCAGCAGCGTAGATGGGACCCAAGCCCTTAATGAGCAGTTCTTC.

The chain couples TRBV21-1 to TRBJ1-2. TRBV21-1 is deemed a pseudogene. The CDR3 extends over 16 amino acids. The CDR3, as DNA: TGTGCCAGCAGCCGTCAGGCCGGACTGTTGAATTTTGGCTACACCTTC. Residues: CASSRQAGLLNFGYTF.

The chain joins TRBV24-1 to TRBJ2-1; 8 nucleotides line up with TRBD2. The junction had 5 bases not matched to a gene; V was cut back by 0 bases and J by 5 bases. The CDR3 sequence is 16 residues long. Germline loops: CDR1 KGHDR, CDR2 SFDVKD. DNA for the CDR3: TGTGCCACCAGTGATTTGAGGGTTAGCGGGGACAATGAGCAGTTCTTC. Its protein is CATSDLRVSGDNEQFF.

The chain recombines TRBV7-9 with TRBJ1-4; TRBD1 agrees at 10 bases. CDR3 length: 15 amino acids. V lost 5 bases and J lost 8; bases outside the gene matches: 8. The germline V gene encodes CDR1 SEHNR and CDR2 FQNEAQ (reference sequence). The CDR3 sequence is CASSLDRGSDEKLFF. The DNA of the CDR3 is TGTGCCAGCAGCCTGGACAGGGGGTCGGACGAAAAACTGTTTTTT. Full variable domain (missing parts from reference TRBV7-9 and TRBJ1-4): DTGVSQNPRHKITKRGQNVTFRCDPISEHNRLYWYRQTLGQGPEFLTYFQNEAQLEKSRLLSDRFSAERPKGSFSTLEIQRTEQGDSAMYLCASSLDRGSDEKLFFGSGTQLSVL.

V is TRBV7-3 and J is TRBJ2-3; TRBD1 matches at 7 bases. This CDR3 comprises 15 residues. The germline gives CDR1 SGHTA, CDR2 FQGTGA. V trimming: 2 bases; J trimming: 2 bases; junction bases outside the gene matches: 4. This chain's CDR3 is CASSLLGTVTDTQYF. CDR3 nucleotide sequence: TGTGCCAGCAGCTTATTAGGGACAGTCACAGATACGCAGTATTTT.

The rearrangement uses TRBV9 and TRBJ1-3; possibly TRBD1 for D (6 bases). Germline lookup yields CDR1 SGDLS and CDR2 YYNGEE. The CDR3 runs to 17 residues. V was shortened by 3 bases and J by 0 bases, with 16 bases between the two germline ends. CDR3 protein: CASSAAHRATSGNTIYF. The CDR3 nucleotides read TGTGCCAGCAGCGCGGCCCACAGGGCTACCTCTGGAAACACCATATATTTT.

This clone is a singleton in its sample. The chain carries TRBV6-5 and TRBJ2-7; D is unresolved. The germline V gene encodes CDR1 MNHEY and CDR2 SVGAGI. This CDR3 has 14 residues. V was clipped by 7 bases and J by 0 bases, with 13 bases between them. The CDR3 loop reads CASTEGPRSYEQYF. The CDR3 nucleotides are TGTGCCAGCACGGAAGGACCACGCTCCTACGAGCAGTACTTC.

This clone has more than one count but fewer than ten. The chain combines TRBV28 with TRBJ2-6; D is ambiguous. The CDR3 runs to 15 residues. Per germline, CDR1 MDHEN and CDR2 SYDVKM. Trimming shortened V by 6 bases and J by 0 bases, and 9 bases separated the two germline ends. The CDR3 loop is CASSIGYSGANVLTF. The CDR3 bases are TGTGCCAGCAGCATAGGCTACTCTGGGGCCAACGTCCTGACTTTC. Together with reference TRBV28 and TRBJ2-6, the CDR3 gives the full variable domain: DVKVTQSSRYLVKRTGEKVFLECVQDMDHENMFWYRQDPGLGLRLIYFSYDVKMKEKGDIPEGYSVSREKKERFSLILESASTNQTSMYLCASSIGYSGANVLTFGAGSRLTVL.